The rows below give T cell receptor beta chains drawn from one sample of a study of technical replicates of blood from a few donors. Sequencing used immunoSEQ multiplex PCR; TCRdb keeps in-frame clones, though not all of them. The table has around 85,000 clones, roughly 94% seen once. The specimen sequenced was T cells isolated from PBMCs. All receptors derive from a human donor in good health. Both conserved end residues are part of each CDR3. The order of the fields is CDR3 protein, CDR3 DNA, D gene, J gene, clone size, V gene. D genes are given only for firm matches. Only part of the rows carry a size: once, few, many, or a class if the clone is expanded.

CDR3 protein: CASSVTSGSRGELFF; CDR3 DNA: TGTGCCAGCAGCGTAACTAGCGGGAGCCGAGGGGAGCTGTTTTTT; D gene: TRBD2; J gene: TRBJ2-2; clone size: -; V gene: TRBV9
CDR3 protein: CASSQVNREETQYF; CDR3 DNA: TGTGCCAGCAGCCAAGTAAACAGGGAAGAGACCCAGTACTTC; D gene: -; J gene: TRBJ2-5; clone size: -; V gene: TRBV14
CDR3 protein: CASSFPTSGIGELFF; CDR3 DNA: TGTGCCAGCAGTTTCCCGACTAGCGGGATAGGGGAGCTGTTTTTT; D gene: TRBD2; J gene: TRBJ2-2; clone size: -; V gene: TRBV6-5
CDR3 protein: CSVARSGEQFF; CDR3 DNA: TGCAGCGTTGCGAGGTCGGGTGAGCAGTTCTTC; D gene: -; J gene: TRBJ2-1; clone size: few; V gene: TRBV29-1
CDR3 protein: CASSPPEARYEQYF; CDR3 DNA: TGTGCCAGCAGCCCCCCAGAAGCGCGTTACGAGCAGTACTTC; D gene: -; J gene: TRBJ2-7; clone size: -; V gene: TRBV7-2
CDR3 protein: CASSPGDLNYGYTF; CDR3 DNA: TGCGCCAGCAGCCCAGGGGATCTTAACTATGGCTACACCTTC; D gene: -; J gene: TRBJ1-2; clone size: -; V gene: TRBV5-1
CDR3 protein: CASSPTGINEKLFF; CDR3 DNA: TGTGCCAGCAGCCCGACAGGGATTAATGAAAAACTGTTTTTT; D gene: TRBD1; J gene: TRBJ1-4; clone size: -; V gene: TRBV7-9
CDR3 protein: CASSSGTGLPYEQYF; CDR3 DNA: TGCGCCAGCAGCTCGGGGACAGGGCTTCCCTACGAGCAGTACTTC; D gene: TRBD1; J gene: TRBJ2-7; clone size: -; V gene: TRBV5-1
CDR3 protein: CASSPLVGADEQFF; CDR3 DNA: TGTGCCAGCTCACCACTAGTAGGAGCGGATGAGCAGTTCTTC; D gene: -; J gene: TRBJ2-1; clone size: -; V gene: TRBV18
CDR3 protein: CAVPGTAPEKLFF; CDR3 DNA: TGTGCCGTACCCGGGACAGCGCCTGAAAAACTGTTTTTT; D gene: TRBD1; J gene: TRBJ1-4; clone size: -; V gene: TRBV2
CDR3 protein: CASSTTDTQYF; CDR3 DNA: TGTGCCAGCAGCACAACCGATACGCAGTATTTT; D gene: -; J gene: TRBJ2-3; clone size: -; V gene: TRBV11-2
CDR3 protein: CASSQETGLRKKLFF; CDR3 DNA: TGCGCCAGCAGCCAGGAGACAGGGTTAAGGAAAAAACTGTTTTTT; D gene: TRBD1; J gene: TRBJ1-4; clone size: -; V gene: TRBV4-1
CDR3 protein: CASSYVSGYNEQFF; CDR3 DNA: TGTGCCAGCAGTTACGTGAGTGGCTACAATGAGCAGTTCTTC; D gene: -; J gene: TRBJ2-1; clone size: -; V gene: TRBV6-5
CDR3 protein: CASTRQANYGYTF; CDR3 DNA: TGTGCCAGCACCCGACAGGCTAACTATGGCTACACCTTC; D gene: -; J gene: TRBJ1-2; clone size: -; V gene: TRBV5-6
CDR3 protein: CASSYTGGGGTEAFF; CDR3 DNA: TGTGCCAGCAGCTACACAGGGGGCGGGGGCACTGAAGCTTTCTTT; D gene: TRBD1; J gene: TRBJ1-1; clone size: -; V gene: TRBV5-5
CDR3 protein: CASSVGQRVGYEQYF; CDR3 DNA: TGTGCCAGCAGCGTAGGCCAGCGGGTTGGGTACGAGCAGTACTTC; D gene: -; J gene: TRBJ2-7; clone size: -; V gene: TRBV9
CDR3 protein: CASSLEGRNYGYTF; CDR3 DNA: TGTGCCAGCAGCTTAGAGGGGCGGAACTATGGCTACACCTTC; D gene: -; J gene: TRBJ1-2; clone size: -; V gene: TRBV7-9
CDR3 protein: CSATFGGYSNQPQHF; CDR3 DNA: TGCAGCGCCACCTTCGGCGGATATAGCAATCAGCCCCAGCATTTT; D gene: -; J gene: TRBJ1-5; clone size: -; V gene: TRBV29-1
CDR3 protein: CASTGGQGLTYGYTF; CDR3 DNA: TGTGCCTCCACAGGGGGACAGGGACTTACATATGGCTACACCTTC; D gene: TRBD1; J gene: TRBJ1-2; clone size: -; V gene: TRBV30
CDR3 protein: CASSLASVNGGLGGYTF; CDR3 DNA: TGTGCCAGCAGCTTAGCGTCGGTGAATGGGGGCCTGGGAGGCTACACCTTC; D gene: -; J gene: TRBJ1-2; clone size: -; V gene: TRBV7-2
CDR3 protein: CSVVGTAFYEQYF; CDR3 DNA: TGCAGCGTTGTCGGGACTGCGTTTTACGAGCAGTACTTC; D gene: -; J gene: TRBJ2-7; clone size: -; V gene: TRBV29-1
CDR3 protein: CASSVNTNYGYTF; CDR3 DNA: TGTGCCAGCAGCGTAAACACTAACTATGGCTACACCTTC; D gene: -; J gene: TRBJ1-2; clone size: -; V gene: TRBV9
CDR3 protein: CASSLGGRETQYF; CDR3 DNA: TGCGCCAGCAGCTTGGGGGGCCGAGAGACCCAGTACTTC; D gene: -; J gene: TRBJ2-5; clone size: -; V gene: TRBV5-1
CDR3 protein: CASSAHDSNSPLHF; CDR3 DNA: TGTGCCAGCAGTGCTCACGACTCTAATTCACCCCTCCACTTT; D gene: -; J gene: TRBJ1-6; clone size: -; V gene: TRBV28
CDR3 protein: CATSAPDRARGYTF; CDR3 DNA: TGTGCCACCAGTGCCCCCGACAGGGCTCGTGGCTACACCTTC; D gene: TRBD1; J gene: TRBJ1-2; clone size: -; V gene: TRBV15
CDR3 protein: CASTQGGASYNEQFF; CDR3 DNA: TGTGCCAGCACCCAAGGCGGGGCCTCCTACAATGAGCAGTTCTTC; D gene: -; J gene: TRBJ2-1; clone size: -; V gene: TRBV6-1
CDR3 protein: CASSPYTRDTDTQYF; CDR3 DNA: TGTGCCAGCAGCCCATACACTCGGGACACAGATACGCAGTATTTT; D gene: -; J gene: TRBJ2-3; clone size: -; V gene: TRBV7-6
CDR3 protein: CASSEIDRASEQYF; CDR3 DNA: TGTGCCAGCAGTGAGATCGACAGGGCAAGCGAGCAGTACTTC; D gene: TRBD1; J gene: TRBJ2-7; clone size: -; V gene: TRBV6-1
CDR3 protein: CASSFITDTQYF; CDR3 DNA: TGTGCCAGCAGCTTTATTACAGATACGCAGTATTTT; D gene: -; J gene: TRBJ2-3; clone size: once; V gene: TRBV11-1
CDR3 protein: CASSESPLRAETF; CDR3 DNA: TGTGCCAGCAGTGAATCCCCCCTCAGGGCCGAAACCTTC; D gene: -; J gene: TRBJ1-2; clone size: -; V gene: TRBV6-1
CDR3 protein: CASTPAGLSYNEQFF; CDR3 DNA: TGTGCCAGCACGCCCGCGGGACTATCCTACAATGAGCAGTTCTTC; D gene: TRBD2; J gene: TRBJ2-1; clone size: -; V gene: TRBV28
CDR3 protein: CAWSAQRTSGGPRTDTQYF; CDR3 DNA: TGTGCCTGGAGTGCCCAGAGGACTAGCGGGGGGCCGCGCACAGATACGCAGTATTTT; D gene: TRBD2; J gene: TRBJ2-3; clone size: -; V gene: TRBV30
CDR3 protein: CAWSPGSGNTIYF; CDR3 DNA: TGTGCCTGGAGTCCAGGCTCTGGAAACACCATATATTTT; D gene: -; J gene: TRBJ1-3; clone size: -; V gene: TRBV30
CDR3 protein: CASSPPPEETQYF; CDR3 DNA: TGTGCCAGCTCACCACCGCCGGAAGAGACCCAGTACTTC; D gene: -; J gene: TRBJ2-5; clone size: -; V gene: TRBV18
CDR3 protein: CASSSAGARGYTF; CDR3 DNA: TGTGCCAGCAGTTCCGCAGGGGCTCGGGGCTACACCTTC; D gene: -; J gene: TRBJ1-2; clone size: -; V gene: TRBV28
CDR3 protein: CASSILPGDGNTEAFF; CDR3 DNA: TGTGCCAGTAGTATTCTTCCAGGGGACGGGAACACTGAAGCTTTCTTT; D gene: -; J gene: TRBJ1-1; clone size: -; V gene: TRBV19
CDR3 protein: CASSSGTSELNEQFF; CDR3 DNA: TGTGCCAGCAGCTCCGGGACTAGCGAGCTGAATGAGCAGTTCTTC; D gene: TRBD2; J gene: TRBJ2-1; clone size: -; V gene: TRBV6-5
CDR3 protein: CASSGLNDRGNGYTF; CDR3 DNA: TGCGCCAGCAGCGGGCTAAATGACAGGGGAAACGGCTACACCTTC; D gene: TRBD1; J gene: TRBJ1-2; clone size: -; V gene: TRBV5-1
CDR3 protein: CASSYAWAKLFF; CDR3 DNA: TGTGCCAGCAGTTACGCGTGGGCAAAACTGTTTTTT; D gene: -; J gene: TRBJ1-4; clone size: -; V gene: TRBV6-6
CDR3 protein: CASSREGVTNTEAFF; CDR3 DNA: TGCGCCAGCAGCCGAGAGGGCGTGACAAACACTGAAGCTTTCTTT; D gene: -; J gene: TRBJ1-1; clone size: -; V gene: TRBV4-1
CDR3 protein: CASSEWSGGGGEQYF; CDR3 DNA: TGTGCCAGCAGTGAATGGTCAGGCGGTGGGGGGGAGCAGTACTTC; D gene: -; J gene: TRBJ2-7; clone size: -; V gene: TRBV2
CDR3 protein: CASSPSGSVGLREFF; CDR3 DNA: TGTGCCAGCTCACCATCGGGGTCAGTCGGGCTCCGCGAGTTCTTC; D gene: -; J gene: TRBJ2-1; clone size: -; V gene: TRBV18
CDR3 protein: CASSAETGQGSIGAYNEQFF; CDR3 DNA: TGTGCCAGCAGCGCTGAAACGGGACAGGGCTCTATTGGTGCGTACAATGAGCAGTTCTTC; D gene: TRBD1; J gene: TRBJ2-1; clone size: -; V gene: TRBV11-3
CDR3 protein: CASSPSTGVSYNEQFF; CDR3 DNA: TGTGCCAGCAGCCCGTCTACGGGAGTATCCTACAATGAGCAGTTCTTC; D gene: -; J gene: TRBJ2-1; clone size: -; V gene: TRBV7-7
CDR3 protein: CASRIGPGTGGLDGYTF; CDR3 DNA: TGTGCCAGCAGGATAGGTCCCGGGACAGGGGGTCTCGATGGCTACACCTTC; D gene: TRBD1; J gene: TRBJ1-2; clone size: -; V gene: TRBV28
CDR3 protein: CASAGRLLNYGYTF; CDR3 DNA: TGTGCCTCTGCGGGCCGCCTCCTAAACTATGGCTACACCTTC; D gene: -; J gene: TRBJ1-2; clone size: -; V gene: TRBV30
CDR3 protein: CASSRDRTLWETQYF; CDR3 DNA: TGTGCCAGCAGCCGGGACAGAACTCTTTGGGAGACCCAGTACTTC; D gene: TRBD1; J gene: TRBJ2-5; clone size: -; V gene: TRBV7-9
CDR3 protein: CASSPLPPGQGAPETQYF; CDR3 DNA: TGTGCCAGCTCACCCCTCCCTCCGGGACAGGGGGCGCCAGAGACCCAGTACTTC; D gene: TRBD1; J gene: TRBJ2-5; clone size: -; V gene: TRBV18
CDR3 protein: CASSRWGVGEKLFF; CDR3 DNA: TGTGCCAGCAGTCGGTGGGGGGTGGGCGAAAAACTGTTTTTT; D gene: -; J gene: TRBJ1-4; clone size: once; V gene: TRBV27
CDR3 protein: CASSQDQRRVDEQFF; CDR3 DNA: TGCGCCAGCAGCCAAGATCAGCGCAGGGTTGATGAGCAGTTCTTC; D gene: -; J gene: TRBJ2-1; clone size: -; V gene: TRBV4-1
CDR3 protein: CASSPVGLTDTQYF; CDR3 DNA: TGTGCCAGCAGTCCCGTTGGCCTTACAGATACGCAGTATTTT; D gene: -; J gene: TRBJ2-3; clone size: -; V gene: TRBV6-5
CDR3 protein: CASRQTAGELFF; CDR3 DNA: TGTGCCAGCAGGCAAACAGCTGGGGAGCTGTTTTTT; D gene: -; J gene: TRBJ2-2; clone size: -; V gene: TRBV28
CDR3 protein: CASTDRANEQFF; CDR3 DNA: TGTGCCAGCACAGACAGGGCTAATGAGCAGTTCTTC; D gene: TRBD1; J gene: TRBJ2-1; clone size: -; V gene: TRBV11-2
CDR3 protein: CASSQTPLAGAGDTQYF; CDR3 DNA: TGCGCCAGCAGCCAAACCCCGCTAGCGGGAGCGGGAGATACGCAGTATTTT; D gene: TRBD2; J gene: TRBJ2-3; clone size: -; V gene: TRBV4-1